This T cell receptor (beta chain) is from a study of PD-L1 blockade in urothelial cancer. As for the study in general: The analyses of blood took place 3 weeks (second dose) and 6 weeks after treatment start. Study-wide points: Below-median pretreatment blood TCR clonality was a predictor of better survival.

Produced via immunoSEQ multiplex PCR; TCRdb's table is partial and in-frame only. The sample carries 49,000 or so clones, 70% to 80% recorded once. Germline V gene sequence: CDR1 SEHNR, CDR2 FQNEAQ (reference sequence). The CDR3 is 15 amino acids. V lost 5 bases and J lost 2, with 15 bases in between. Time point noted: pretreatment peripheral blood. The diagnosis in patients was locally advanced or metastatic urothelial carcinoma. Each patient gave between 1 and 8 samples of peripheral blood mononuclear cells, which were collected pretreatment and during treatment. Regarding this clone: Its matching antigen is unknown.

The starting material was PBMCs, obtained around atezolizumab (anti-PD-L1) treatment. This TCR was sampled from a man between 65 and 85 years old with urothelial cancer. The chain is built from TRBV7-9 and TRBJ2-5; maybe TRBD1 (6 bases). The DNA of the CDR3 is TGTGCCAGCAGCCTAGGGGCAGGGGATCAAGAGACCCAGTACTTC. Its protein is CASSLGAGDQETQYF.